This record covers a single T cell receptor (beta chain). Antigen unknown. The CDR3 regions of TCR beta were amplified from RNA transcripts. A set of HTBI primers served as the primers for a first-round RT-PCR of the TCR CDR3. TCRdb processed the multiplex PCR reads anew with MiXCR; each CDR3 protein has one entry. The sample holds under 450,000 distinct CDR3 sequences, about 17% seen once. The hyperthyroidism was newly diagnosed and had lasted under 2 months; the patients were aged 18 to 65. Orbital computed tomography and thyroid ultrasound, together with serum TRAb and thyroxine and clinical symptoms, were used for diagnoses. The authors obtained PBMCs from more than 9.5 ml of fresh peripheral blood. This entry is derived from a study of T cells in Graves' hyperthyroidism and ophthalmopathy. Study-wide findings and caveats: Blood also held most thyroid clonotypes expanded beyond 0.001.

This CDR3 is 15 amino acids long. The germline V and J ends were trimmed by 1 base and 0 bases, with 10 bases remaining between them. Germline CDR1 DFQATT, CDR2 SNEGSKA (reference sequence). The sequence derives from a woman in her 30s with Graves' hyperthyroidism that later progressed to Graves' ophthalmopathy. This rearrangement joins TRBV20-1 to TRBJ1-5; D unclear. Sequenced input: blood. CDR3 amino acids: CSARVTGYSNQPQHF. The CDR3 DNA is TGCAGTGCTAGAGTTACGGGTTATAGCAATCAGCCCCAGCATTTT.